The source of this TCR beta chain is a study of shared clonotypes between healthy human individuals. Regarding this clone: Its antigen is as yet unknown.

The germline V and J ends were trimmed by 5 bases and 5 bases, with 15 bases remaining between them. The CDR3 runs to 15 residues. Germline CDR1 reads MNHNS; CDR2 reads SASEGT. Points from the study as a whole: An expected dependence of interdonor clonotype sharing on sequencing depth was noted.

Donors included only healthy HIV-negative adults lacking recent acute infections or vaccinations. CD4+ cell separation produced CD45RA+ naive and CD45RA-negative memory subsets. Evenly divided among several immunoSEQ plates was the genomic DNA of each subset. The method was immunoSEQ multiplex PCR; TCRdb's version includes in-frame clones alone and lacks a portion of them. The table records under 2.5 million clones, 85% to 95% of them present only once. Sample: naive CD4+ T cells from PBMCs. As to subset: CD45RA+ positively selected. The gene calls are TRBV6-1 and TRBJ2-2; D might be TRBD1 (6 bases). This TCR was recovered from a man in his late teens or twenties in good health. Some clones in this sample may be carry-over from other donors' samples. The CDR3: CASSSYSGVTGELFF. The CDR3 DNA sequence: TGTGCCAGCAGTTCATATTCAGGGGTGACCGGGGAGCTGTTTTTT.